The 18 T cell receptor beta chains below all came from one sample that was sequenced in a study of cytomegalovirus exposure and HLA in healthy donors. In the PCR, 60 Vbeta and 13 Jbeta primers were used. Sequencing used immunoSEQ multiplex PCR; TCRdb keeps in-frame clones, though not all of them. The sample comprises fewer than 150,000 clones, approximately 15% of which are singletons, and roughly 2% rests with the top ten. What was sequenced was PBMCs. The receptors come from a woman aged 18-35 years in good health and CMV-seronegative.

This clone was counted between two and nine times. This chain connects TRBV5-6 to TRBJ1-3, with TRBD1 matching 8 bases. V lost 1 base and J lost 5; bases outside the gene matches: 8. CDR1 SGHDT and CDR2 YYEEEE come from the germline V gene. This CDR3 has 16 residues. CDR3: CASSLTQGVYRNTIYF. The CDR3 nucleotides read TGTGCCAGCAGCTTGACACAGGGGGTTTATCGAAACACCATATATTTT. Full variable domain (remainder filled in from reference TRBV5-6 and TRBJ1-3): DAGVTQSPTHLIKTRGQQVTLRCSPKSGHDTVSWYQQALGQGPQFIFQYYEEEERQRGNFPDRFSGHQFPNYSSELNVNALLLGDSALYLCASSLTQGVYRNTIYFGEGSWLTVV.

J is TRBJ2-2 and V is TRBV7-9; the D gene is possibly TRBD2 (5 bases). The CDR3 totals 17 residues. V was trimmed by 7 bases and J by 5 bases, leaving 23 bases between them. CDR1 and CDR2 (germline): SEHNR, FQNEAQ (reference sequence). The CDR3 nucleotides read TGTGCCAGCATCACGGTGGGGAGTTTTCCGGGGACCGGGGAGCTGTTTTTT. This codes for CASITVGSFPGTGELFF.

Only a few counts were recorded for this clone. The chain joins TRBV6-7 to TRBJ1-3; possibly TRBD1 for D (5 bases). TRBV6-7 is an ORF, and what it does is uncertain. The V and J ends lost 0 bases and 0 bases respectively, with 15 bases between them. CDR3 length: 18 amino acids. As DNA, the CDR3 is TGTGCCAGCAGTTACTCGGGAAGGACACTCAGCTCTGGAAACACCATATATTTT. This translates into CASSYSGRTLSSGNTIYF.

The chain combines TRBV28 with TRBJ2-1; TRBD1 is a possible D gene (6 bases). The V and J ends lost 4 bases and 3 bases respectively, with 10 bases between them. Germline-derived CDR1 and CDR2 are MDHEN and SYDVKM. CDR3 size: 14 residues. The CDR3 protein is CASSSGHLYNEQFF. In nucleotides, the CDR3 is TGTGCCAGCAGTTCGGGACACCTCTACAATGAGCAGTTCTTC.

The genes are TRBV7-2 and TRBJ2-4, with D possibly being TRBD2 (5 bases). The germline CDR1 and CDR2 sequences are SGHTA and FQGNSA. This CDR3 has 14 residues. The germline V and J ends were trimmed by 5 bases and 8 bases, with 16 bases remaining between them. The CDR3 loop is CASSPLAEEDIQYF. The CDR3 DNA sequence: TGTGCCAGCAGCCCCTTGGCGGAGGAAGACATTCAGTACTTC.

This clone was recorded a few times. CDR3 protein: CASSPRGRRVNEAFF. CDR3 coding DNA: TGTGCCAGCAGTCCCAGGGGGCGCAGGGTAAATGAAGCTTTCTTT. This sequence joins TRBV28 and TRBJ1-1, with 8 bases matching TRBD1. Trimming removed 5 bases from V and 7 bases from J; junction bases left unmatched: 12. From germline, CDR1 is MDHEN and CDR2 SYDVKM. The CDR3 covers 15 residues.

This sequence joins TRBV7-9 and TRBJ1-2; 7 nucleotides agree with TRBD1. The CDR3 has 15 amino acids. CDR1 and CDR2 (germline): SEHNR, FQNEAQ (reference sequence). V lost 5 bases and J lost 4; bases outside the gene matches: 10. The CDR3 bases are TGTGCCAGCAGCCCACTTTTCCGGGACAGCTATGGCTACACCTTC. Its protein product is CASSPLFRDSYGYTF.

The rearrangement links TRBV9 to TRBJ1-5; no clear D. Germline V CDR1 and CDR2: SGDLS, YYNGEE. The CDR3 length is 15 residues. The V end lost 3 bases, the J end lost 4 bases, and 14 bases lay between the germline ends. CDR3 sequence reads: CASSGNAGANQPQHF. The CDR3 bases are TGTGCCAGCAGCGGAAATGCGGGAGCTAATCAGCCCCAGCATTTT.

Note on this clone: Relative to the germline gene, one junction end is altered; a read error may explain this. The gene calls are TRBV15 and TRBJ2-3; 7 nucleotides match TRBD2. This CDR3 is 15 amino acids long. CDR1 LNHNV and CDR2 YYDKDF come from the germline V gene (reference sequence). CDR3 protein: CATSNGLEGPDAQYF. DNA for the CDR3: TGTGCCACCAGCAACGGACTAGAGGGGCCAGATGCGCAGTATTTT.

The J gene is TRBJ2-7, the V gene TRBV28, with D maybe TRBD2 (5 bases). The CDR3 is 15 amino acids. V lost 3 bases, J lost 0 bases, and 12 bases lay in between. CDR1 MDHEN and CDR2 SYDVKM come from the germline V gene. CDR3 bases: TGTGCCAGCAGTTTCGGGAAAGGGTTCTCCTACGAGCAGTACTTC. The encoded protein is CASSFGKGFSYEQYF. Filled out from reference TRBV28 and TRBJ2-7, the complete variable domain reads DVKVTQSSRYLVKRTGEKVFLECVQDMDHENMFWYRQDPGLGLRLIYFSYDVKMKEKGDIPEGYSVSREKKERFSLILESASTNQTSMYLCASSFGKGFSYEQYFGPGTRLTVT.

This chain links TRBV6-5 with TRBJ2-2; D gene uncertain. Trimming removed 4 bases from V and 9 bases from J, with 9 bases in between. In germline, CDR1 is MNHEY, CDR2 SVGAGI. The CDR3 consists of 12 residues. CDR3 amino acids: CASSSSYRELFF. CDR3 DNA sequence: TGTGCCAGCAGTTCCTCGTACAGGGAGCTGTTTTTT.

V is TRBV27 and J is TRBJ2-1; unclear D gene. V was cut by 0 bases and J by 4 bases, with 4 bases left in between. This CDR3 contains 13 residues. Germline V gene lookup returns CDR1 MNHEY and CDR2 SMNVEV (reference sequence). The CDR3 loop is CASSLSQYNEQFF. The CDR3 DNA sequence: TGTGCCAGCAGTTTATCCCAATACAATGAGCAGTTCTTC.

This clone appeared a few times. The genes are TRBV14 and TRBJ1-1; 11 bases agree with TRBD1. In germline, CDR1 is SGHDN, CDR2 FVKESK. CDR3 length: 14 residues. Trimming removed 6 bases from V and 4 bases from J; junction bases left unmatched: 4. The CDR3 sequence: CASRPGTGGTEAFF. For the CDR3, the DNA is TGTGCCAGCAGACCCGGGACAGGGGGCACTGAAGCTTTCTTT.

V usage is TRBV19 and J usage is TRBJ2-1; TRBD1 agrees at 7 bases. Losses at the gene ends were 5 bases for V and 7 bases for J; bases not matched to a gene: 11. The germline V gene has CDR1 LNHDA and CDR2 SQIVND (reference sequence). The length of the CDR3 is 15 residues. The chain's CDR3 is CASSAPGGLSNEQFF. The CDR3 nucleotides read TGTGCCAGTAGTGCTCCAGGGGGTTTAAGTAATGAGCAGTTCTTC. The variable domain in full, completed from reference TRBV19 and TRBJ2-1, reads DGGITQSPKYLFRKEGQNVTLSCEQNLNHDAMYWYRQDPGQGLRLIYYSQIVNDFQKGDIAEGYSVSREKKESFPLTVTSAQKNPTAFYLCASSAPGGLSNEQFFGPGTRLTVL.

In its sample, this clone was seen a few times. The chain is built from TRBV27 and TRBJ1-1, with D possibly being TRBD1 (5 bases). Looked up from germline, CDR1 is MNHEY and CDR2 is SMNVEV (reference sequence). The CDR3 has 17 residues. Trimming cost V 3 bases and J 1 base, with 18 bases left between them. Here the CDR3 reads CASSFRLEGRRNTEAFF. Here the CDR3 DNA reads TGTGCCAGCAGTTTCAGGCTGGAGGGGCGGCGGAACACTGAAGCTTTCTTT.

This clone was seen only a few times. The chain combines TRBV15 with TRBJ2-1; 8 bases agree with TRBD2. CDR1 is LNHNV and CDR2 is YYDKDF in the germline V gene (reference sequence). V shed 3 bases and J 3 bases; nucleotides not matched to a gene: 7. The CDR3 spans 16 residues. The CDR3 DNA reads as TGTGCCACCAGCAGGGCCTCGGGGGGGAACTACAATGAGCAGTTCTTC. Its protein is CATSRASGGNYNEQFF.

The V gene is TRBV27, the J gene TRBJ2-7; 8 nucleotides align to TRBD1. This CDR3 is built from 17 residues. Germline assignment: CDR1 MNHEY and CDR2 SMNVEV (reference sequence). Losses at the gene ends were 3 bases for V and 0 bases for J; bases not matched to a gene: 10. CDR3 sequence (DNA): TGTGCCAGCAGTTTCAAAAGAAGGGACAGGCCCTCCTACGAGCAGTACTTC. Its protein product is CASSFKRRDRPSYEQYF.

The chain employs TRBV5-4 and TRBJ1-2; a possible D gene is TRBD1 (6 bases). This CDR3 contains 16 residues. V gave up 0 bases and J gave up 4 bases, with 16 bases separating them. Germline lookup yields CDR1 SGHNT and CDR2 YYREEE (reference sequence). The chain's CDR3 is CASSLAGGATTYGYTF. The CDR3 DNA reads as TGTGCCAGCAGCTTGGCGGGGGGGGCGACGACCTATGGCTACACCTTC.